This passage covers 16 T cell receptor beta chains from one sample sequenced in a study of cytomegalovirus exposure and HLA in healthy donors. Some clones are missing from TCRdb's copy, which holds only in-frame ones; the method was immunoSEQ multiplex PCR. The table lists fewer than 250,000 clones, 75% to 90% of them singletons. Material: PBMCs. Every receptor here comes from a woman aged 25 to 39 in good health and CMV-seropositive.

The sample holds one count of this clone. This chain links TRBV7-8 with TRBJ1-2; 8 bases agree with TRBD1. Germline CDR1 SGHVS, CDR2 FQNEAQ. The CDR3 is 18 residues long. Trimming at V came to 1 base and at J to 2 bases, leaving 12 bases not matched to a gene. CDR3 region: CASSLGPLGQGANYGYTF. In DNA, the CDR3 is TGTGCCAGCAGCTTAGGGCCCCTAGGGCAGGGGGCCAACTATGGCTACACCTTC.

V usage is TRBV25-1 and J usage is TRBJ2-1; D not resolved. The germline V and J ends were trimmed by 4 bases and 7 bases, with 5 bases remaining between them. Germline V gives CDR1 MGHDK, CDR2 SYGVNS. CDR3 length: 11 residues. As DNA, the CDR3 is TGTGCCAGCAGTGGCCGGAATGAGCAGTTCTTC. It yields the protein CASSGRNEQFF.

The gene calls are TRBV15 and TRBJ1-3; D gene unclear. V was pared by 2 bases and J by 0 bases, with 5 bases between. This CDR3 has 14 residues. CDR1 and CDR2 (germline): LNHNV, YYDKDF (reference sequence). CDR3 in amino acids: CATSRPDSGNTIYF. Here the CDR3 DNA reads TGTGCCACCAGCAGACCAGACTCTGGAAACACCATATATTTT.

The chain recombines TRBV9 with TRBJ2-6; D call uncertain. There are 15 residues in the CDR3. CDR1 is SGDLS and CDR2 is YYNGEE in the germline V gene. V lost 0 bases, J lost 1 base, and 5 bases lay in between. The CDR3 bases are TGTGCCAGCAGCGTAGGGTCGTCTGGGGCCAACGTCCTGACTTTC. It codes for CASSVGSSGANVLTF.

This clone was detected only a few times. The chain has TRBV4-1 and TRBJ1-3; 7 positions agree with TRBD1. The CDR3 has 14 amino acids. Germline V CDR1 and CDR2: MGHRA, YSYEKL. V shed 0 bases and J 7 bases; nucleotides not matched to a gene: 3. The CDR3 DNA follows: TGCGCCAGCAGCCAAGACAGGGGGGCGAACACCATATATTTT. Translated: CASSQDRGANTIYF.

This chain uses TRBV15 with TRBJ2-7; 15 positions match TRBD2. Germline CDR1 LNHNV, CDR2 YYDKDF (reference sequence). The CDR3 is 19 amino acids. V trimming: 5 bases; J trimming: 5 bases; junction bases outside the gene matches: 16. The CDR3 reads CATSEPRSGLAGGPHEQYF. CDR3 DNA: TGTGCCACCAGCGAACCCCGCTCCGGACTAGCGGGAGGGCCCCACGAGCAGTACTTC.

This rearrangement joins TRBV19 to TRBJ2-7; D ambiguous. Trimming pared 3 bases from V and 0 bases from J, leaving 9 bases between. Per germline, CDR1 LNHDA and CDR2 SQIVND (reference sequence). This CDR3 spans 14 amino acids. CDR3 DNA: TGTGCCAGTAGTATCACCCTATACTCCTACGAGCAGTACTTC. Translating gives CASSITLYSYEQYF.

The rearrangement joins TRBV28 to TRBJ1-3, with D hard to call. The CDR3 consists of 14 residues. The V gene lost 7 bases and the J gene lost 0 bases, with 10 bases spanning the gap. Per germline, CDR1 MDHEN and CDR2 SYDVKM. The CDR3 DNA follows: TGTGCCAGCAAGGATCCAAGCTCTGGAAACACCATATATTTT. Its translation: CASKDPSSGNTIYF.

The chain recombines TRBV29-1 with TRBJ1-4, with unresolved D. The CDR3 has 12 residues. The germline V and J ends were trimmed by 5 bases and 8 bases, with 12 bases remaining between them. Per the germline V gene, CDR1 is SQVTM and CDR2 is ANQGSEA. CDR3 in amino acids: CSVWSRGEKLFF. CDR3 bases: TGCAGCGTTTGGTCCCGCGGGGAAAAACTGTTTTTT.

The J gene is TRBJ2-1, the V gene TRBV7-6, with D tentatively TRBD2 (5 bases). V lost 1 base and J lost 4, with 20 bases in between. This CDR3 comprises 18 residues. Germline V lookup: CDR1 SGHVS, CDR2 FNYEAQ. CDR3 in amino acids: CASSLESFGRLAYNEQFF. The CDR3 nucleotides read TGTGCCAGCAGCTTAGAGAGTTTCGGGCGGCTAGCATACAATGAGCAGTTCTTC.

The chain uses TRBV2 and TRBJ2-1; D not certain. Trimming shortened V by 4 bases and J by 7 bases, and 11 bases separated the two germline ends. The CDR3 runs 13 residues. Per the germline V gene, CDR1 is SNHLY and CDR2 is FYNNEI. CDR3 sequence (DNA): TGTGCCAGCAGTGGCGGACCTGGGAATGAGCAGTTCTTC. This sequence encodes CASSGGPGNEQFF.

The chain couples TRBV28 to TRBJ2-5; 9 positions agree with TRBD2. V was clipped by 4 bases and J by 5 bases; unmatched bases: 11. CDR3 length equals 16 residues. Germline V gene data show CDR1 as MDHEN and CDR2 as SYDVKM. The CDR3 nucleotides read TGTGCCAGCAGTTCCCTGGCGGGAGGGCCGAGGGAGACCCAGTACTTC. This gives the protein CASSSLAGGPRETQYF.

The rearrangement joins TRBV28 to TRBJ1-1; D is unresolved. Per the germline V gene, CDR1 is MDHEN and CDR2 is SYDVKM. This CDR3 has 11 amino acids. V was clipped by 3 bases and J by 7 bases, with 6 bases between them. In DNA, the CDR3 is TGTGCCAGCAGTTTCTCGTTTGAAGCTTTCTTT. It yields the protein CASSFSFEAFF.

The V and J genes are TRBV30 and TRBJ2-2, with D perhaps TRBD2 (6 bases). V lost 1 base to trimming and J lost 7 bases, with 16 bases between them. The CDR3 has 15 residues. Germline CDR1 and CDR2: GTSNPN and SVGIG (reference sequence). The CDR3 reads CAWSAGSYSGGELFF. The CDR3 DNA is TGTGCCTGGAGTGCCGGGAGTTATAGTGGCGGGGAGCTGTTTTTT.

This chain uses TRBV6-1 with TRBJ2-1; D uncertain. CDR1 and CDR2 from the germline V gene are MNHNS and SASEGT. The germline V and J ends were trimmed by 10 bases and 5 bases, with 18 bases remaining between them. CDR3 length equals 14 residues. For the CDR3, the DNA is TGTGCCACCCTCCACGGTGGAGCGAACAATGAGCAGTTCTTC. This codes for CATLHGGANNEQFF.

The chain is built from TRBV4-3 and TRBJ1-5; weak D call: TRBD1 (5 bases). Germline loops: CDR1 LGHNA, CDR2 YSLEER. V shed 0 bases and J shed 4 bases, with 10 bases lying between them. The CDR3 has 15 residues. The CDR3: CASSQEGGANQPQHF. The DNA for the CDR3 is TGCGCCAGCAGCCAAGAAGGAGGGGCAAATCAGCCCCAGCATTTT.